This T cell receptor (beta chain) emerged from a study of blood T cell repertoires in COVID-19. At the level of the study: Spain, Italy and the United States supplied samples that represented acute and convalescent COVID-19.

In germline, CDR1 is SGHRS, CDR2 YFSETQ. The CDR3 sequence is 16 residues long. V was shortened by 0 bases and J by 0 bases, with 12 bases between the two germline ends. Per the authors' pipeline: Estimation of nucleated cell counts relied on the amplification of reference gene primers. Profiled with immunoSEQ multiplex PCR; TCRdb holds only in-frame clones, not every one. The D gene and trimming were derived from the DNA, and the V and J assignments and clone size from that table. The table lists roughly 220,000 clones, 86% of them singletons. The TCR originated in a man aged 25 to 40 who had recovered from COVID-19. The sample taken for sequencing was peripheral blood. This chain uses TRBV5-1 with TRBJ1-2; D perhaps matches TRBD1 (5 bases). CDR3 loop: CASSLVGGGTNYGYTF. The DNA of the CDR3 is TGCGCCAGCAGCTTGGTCGGCGGGGGTACTAACTATGGCTACACCTTC.